This T cell receptor (beta chain) is from a study of blood T cell repertoires in COVID-19. The trim removed 6 bases at V and 0 bases at J, leaving 5 bases unmatched. This CDR3 region has 15 residues. Germline values: CDR1 SGHRS, CDR2 YFSETQ. Measured with immunoSEQ multiplex PCR; TCRdb has only the in-frame clones, and not every one. The repertoire holds roughly 250,000 clones, with roughly 88% as singletons. This TCR was sampled from a woman in her forties or fifties who had recovered from COVID-19. The sequenced sample consisted of PBMCs or T cells enriched from blood (not recorded which). This chain joins TRBV5-1 and TRBJ2-7; 11 bases are shared with TRBD2. CDR3 in amino acids: CASKVGLAGSYEQYF. CDR3 nucleotide sequence: TGCGCCAGCAAGGTTGGACTAGCGGGCTCCTACGAGCAGTACTTC. Filled out from reference TRBV5-1 and TRBJ2-7, the complete variable domain reads KAGVTQTPRYLIKTRGQQVTLSCSPISGHRSVSWYQQTPGQGLQFLFEYFSETQRNKGNFPGRFSGRQFSNSRSEMNVSTLELGDSALYLCASKVGLAGSYEQYFGPGTRLTVT.